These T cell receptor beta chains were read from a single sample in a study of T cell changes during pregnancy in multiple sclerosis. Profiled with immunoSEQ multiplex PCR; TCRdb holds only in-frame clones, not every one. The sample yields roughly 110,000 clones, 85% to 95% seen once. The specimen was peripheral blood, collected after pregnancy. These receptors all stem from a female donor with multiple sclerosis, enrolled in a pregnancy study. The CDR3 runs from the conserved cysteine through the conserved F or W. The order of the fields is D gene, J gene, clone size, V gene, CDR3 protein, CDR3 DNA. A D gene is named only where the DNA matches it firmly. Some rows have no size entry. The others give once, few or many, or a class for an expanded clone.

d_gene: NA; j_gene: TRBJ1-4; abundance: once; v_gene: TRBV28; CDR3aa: CASSPRQRGSGEKLFF; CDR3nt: TGTGCCAGCAGTCCGAGACAACGAGGGTCAGGAGAAAAACTGTTTTTT
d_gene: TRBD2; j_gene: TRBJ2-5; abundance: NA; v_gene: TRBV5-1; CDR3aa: CASSLGLAGEETQYF; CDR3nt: TGCGCCAGCAGCTTGGGCCTAGCGGGGGAAGAGACCCAGTACTTC
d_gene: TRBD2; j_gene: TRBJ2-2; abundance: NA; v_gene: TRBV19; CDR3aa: CASSKLAGGPGGELFF; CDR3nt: TGTGCCAGTAGTAAATTAGCGGGAGGGCCAGGCGGGGAGCTGTTTTTT
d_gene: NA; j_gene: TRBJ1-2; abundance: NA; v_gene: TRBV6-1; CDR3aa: CASSEAGSPYGYTF; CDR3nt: TGTGCCAGCAGTGAAGCGGGCAGCCCCTATGGCTACACCTTC
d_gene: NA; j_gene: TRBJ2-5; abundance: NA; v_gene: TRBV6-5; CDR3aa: CASSLGGRGGTQYF; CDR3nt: TGTGCCAGCAGCCTAGGGGGCAGGGGAGGGACCCAGTACTTC
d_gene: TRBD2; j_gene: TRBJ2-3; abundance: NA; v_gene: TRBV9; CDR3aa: CASSVEAGGRTDTQYF; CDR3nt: TGTGCCAGCAGCGTGGAGGCGGGGGGGCGCACAGATACGCAGTATTTT
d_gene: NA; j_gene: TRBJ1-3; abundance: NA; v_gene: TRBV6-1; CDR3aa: CASSEGSYRANSGNTIYF; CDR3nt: TGTGCCAGCAGTGAAGGTTCCTACAGGGCCAACTCTGGAAACACCATATATTTT
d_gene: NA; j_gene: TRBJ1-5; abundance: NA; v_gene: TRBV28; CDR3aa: CASTEVIPDREHNQPQHF; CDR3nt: TGTGCCAGCACCGAGGTAATTCCCGACCGAGAACACAATCAGCCCCAGCATTTT
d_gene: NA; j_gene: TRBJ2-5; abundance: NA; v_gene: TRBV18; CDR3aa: CASSPPGTDQETQYF; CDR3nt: TGTGCCAGCTCACCACCCGGCACAGATCAAGAGACCCAGTACTTC
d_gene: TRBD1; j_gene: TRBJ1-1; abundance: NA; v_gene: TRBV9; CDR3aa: CASSEPRDSLNTEAFF; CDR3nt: TGTGCCAGCAGCGAGCCGAGGGACAGCCTTAACACTGAAGCTTTCTTT
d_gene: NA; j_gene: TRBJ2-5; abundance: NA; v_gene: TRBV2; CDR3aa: CASSGLISQETQYF; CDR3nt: TGTGCCAGCTCGGGACTTATCTCACAAGAGACCCAGTACTTC
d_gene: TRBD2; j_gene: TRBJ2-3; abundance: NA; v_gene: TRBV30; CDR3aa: CACRGDGATDTQYF; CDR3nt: TGTGCCTGCCGGGGGGATGGGGCGACAGATACGCAGTATTTT
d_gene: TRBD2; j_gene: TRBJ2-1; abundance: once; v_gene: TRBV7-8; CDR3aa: CASSLGVRTSGSRYNEQFF; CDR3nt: TGTGCCAGCAGCTTAGGGGTCCGGACTAGCGGGAGCCGCTACAATGAGCAGTTCTTC
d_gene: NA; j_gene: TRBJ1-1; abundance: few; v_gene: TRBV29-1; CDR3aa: CSVDPHGGRTEAFF; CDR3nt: TGCAGCGTTGACCCTCACGGGGGGAGGACTGAAGCTTTCTTT
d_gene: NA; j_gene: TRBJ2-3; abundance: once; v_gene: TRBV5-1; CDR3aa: CASSTDGGPSTDTQYF; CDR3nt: TGCGCCAGCAGCACAGACGGAGGCCCTAGCACAGATACGCAGTATTTT
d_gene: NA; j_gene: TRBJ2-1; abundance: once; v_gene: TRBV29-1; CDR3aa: CSGRRSSYNEQFF; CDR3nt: TGCAGCGGCCGGCGGAGCTCCTACAATGAGCAGTTCTTC
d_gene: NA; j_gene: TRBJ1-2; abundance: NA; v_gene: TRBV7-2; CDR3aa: CASSLDTLSNYGYTF; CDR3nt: TGTGCCAGCAGCTTAGATACCCTATCTAACTATGGCTACACCTTC
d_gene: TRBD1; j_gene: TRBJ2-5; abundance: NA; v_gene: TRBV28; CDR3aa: CASSFRGTGEETQYF; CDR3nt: TGTGCCAGCAGTTTCAGGGGGACAGGGGAAGAGACCCAGTACTTC
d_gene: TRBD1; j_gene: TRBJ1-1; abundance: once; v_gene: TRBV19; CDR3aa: CASDRGANTEAFF; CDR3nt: TGTGCCAGTGACAGGGGCGCGAACACTGAAGCTTTCTTT
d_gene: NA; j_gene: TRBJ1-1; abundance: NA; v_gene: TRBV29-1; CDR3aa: CSVLVGAGNTEAFF; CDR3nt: TGCAGCGTCCTTGTAGGGGCCGGGAACACTGAAGCTTTCTTT
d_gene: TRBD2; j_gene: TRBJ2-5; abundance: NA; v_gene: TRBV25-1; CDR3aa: CASSEWGGEETQYF; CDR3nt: TGTGCCAGCAGTGAATGGGGGGGAGAAGAGACCCAGTACTTC
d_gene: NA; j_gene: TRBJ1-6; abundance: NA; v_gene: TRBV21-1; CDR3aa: CASSLRSGRSPLHF; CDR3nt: TGTGCCAGCAGCCTAAGATCAGGTCGGTCACCCCTCCACTTT
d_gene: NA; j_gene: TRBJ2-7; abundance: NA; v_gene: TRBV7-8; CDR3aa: CASSLVVPPGRYEQYF; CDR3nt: TGTGCCAGCAGCTTAGTAGTCCCCCCAGGGAGGTACGAGCAGTACTTC
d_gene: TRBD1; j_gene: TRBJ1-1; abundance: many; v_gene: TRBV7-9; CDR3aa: CASRAGGMNTEAFF; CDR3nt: TGTGCCAGCAGGGCAGGGGGAATGAACACTGAAGCTTTCTTT
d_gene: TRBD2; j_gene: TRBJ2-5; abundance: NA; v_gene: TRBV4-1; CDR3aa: CASSKPSGKETQYF; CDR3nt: TGCGCCAGCAGCAAGCCCAGCGGGAAAGAGACCCAGTACTTC
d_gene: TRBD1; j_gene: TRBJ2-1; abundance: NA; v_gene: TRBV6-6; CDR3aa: CASSYYGTGDNEQFF; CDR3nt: TGTGCCAGCAGTTACTATGGGACAGGAGACAATGAGCAGTTCTTC
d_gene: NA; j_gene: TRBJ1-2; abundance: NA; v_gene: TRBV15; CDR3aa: CATSTRGNYGYTF; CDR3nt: TGTGCCACCAGCACTCGGGGTAACTATGGCTACACCTTC
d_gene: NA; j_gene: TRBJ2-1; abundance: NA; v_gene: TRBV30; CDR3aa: CAWSPKGGSSYNEQFF; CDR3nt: TGTGCCTGGAGCCCAAAGGGGGGGAGCTCCTACAATGAGCAGTTCTTC
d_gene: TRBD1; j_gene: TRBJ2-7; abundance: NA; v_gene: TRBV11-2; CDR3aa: CASSPGQVEQYF; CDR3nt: TGTGCCAGCAGCCCCGGACAGGTCGAGCAGTACTTC
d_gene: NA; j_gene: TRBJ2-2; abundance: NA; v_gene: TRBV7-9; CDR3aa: CASSPRDGELFF; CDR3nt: TGTGCCAGCAGCCCCCGGGACGGGGAGCTGTTTTTT
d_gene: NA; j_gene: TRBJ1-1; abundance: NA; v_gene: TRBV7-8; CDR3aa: CASSQQINTEAFF; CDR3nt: TGTGCCAGCAGTCAACAGATAAACACTGAAGCTTTCTTT
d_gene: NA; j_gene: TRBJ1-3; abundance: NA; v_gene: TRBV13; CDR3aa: CASSLGLQGGNTIYF; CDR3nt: TGTGCCAGCAGCTTAGGGCTCCAGGGTGGAAACACCATATATTTT
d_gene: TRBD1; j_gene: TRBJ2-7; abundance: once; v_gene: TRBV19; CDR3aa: CASSIQDRGYEQYF; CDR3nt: TGTGCCAGTAGTATCCAGGACAGGGGTTACGAGCAGTACTTC
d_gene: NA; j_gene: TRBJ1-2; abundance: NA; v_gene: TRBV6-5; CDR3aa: CASSPINNIYGYTF; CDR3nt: TGTGCCAGCAGTCCCATCAATAACATCTATGGCTACACCTTC
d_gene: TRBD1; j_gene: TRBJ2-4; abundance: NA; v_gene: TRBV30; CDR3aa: CAWTFGQGKNIQYF; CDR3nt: TGTGCCTGGACCTTCGGACAGGGCAAAAACATTCAGTACTTC
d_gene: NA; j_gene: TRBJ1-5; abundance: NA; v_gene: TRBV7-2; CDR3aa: CASSQLMGGGPQHF; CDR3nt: TGTGCCAGCAGCCAGCTTATGGGGGGTGGACCCCAGCATTTT
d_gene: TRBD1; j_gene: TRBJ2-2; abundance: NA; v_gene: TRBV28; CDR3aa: CASTFRDRAPGELFF; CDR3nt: TGTGCCAGCACCTTCCGGGACAGGGCTCCCGGGGAGCTGTTTTTT
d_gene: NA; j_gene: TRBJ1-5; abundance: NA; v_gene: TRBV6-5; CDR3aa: CASSSPNQPQHF; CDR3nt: TGTGCCAGCAGTTCTCCTAATCAGCCCCAGCATTTT
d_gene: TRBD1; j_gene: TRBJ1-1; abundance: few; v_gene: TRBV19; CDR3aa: CASSIENRGAFF; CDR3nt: TGTGCCAGTAGTATAGAGAACAGGGGGGCTTTCTTT
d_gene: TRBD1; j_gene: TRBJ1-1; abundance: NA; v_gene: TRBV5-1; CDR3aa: CASSLTGGNMNTEAFF; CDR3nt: TGCGCCAGCAGCTTAACAGGGGGCAATATGAACACTGAAGCTTTCTTT
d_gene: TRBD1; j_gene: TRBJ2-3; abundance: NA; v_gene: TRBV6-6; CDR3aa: CASSSRGYTDTQYF; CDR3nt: TGTGCCAGCAGTAGCAGGGGGTATACAGATACGCAGTATTTT
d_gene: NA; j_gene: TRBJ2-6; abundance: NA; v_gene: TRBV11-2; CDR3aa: CASSFGAGANVLTF; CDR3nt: TGTGCCAGCAGCTTTGGAGCTGGGGCCAACGTCCTGACTTTC
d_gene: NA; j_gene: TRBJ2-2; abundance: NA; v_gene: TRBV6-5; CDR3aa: CASSYSPSYTGELFF; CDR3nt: TGTGCCAGCAGTTACTCTCCTAGTTACACCGGGGAGCTGTTTTTT
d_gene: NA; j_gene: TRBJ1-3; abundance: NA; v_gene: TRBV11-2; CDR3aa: CASSPRSGNTIYF; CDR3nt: TGTGCCAGCAGCCCCCGGTCTGGAAACACCATATATTTT
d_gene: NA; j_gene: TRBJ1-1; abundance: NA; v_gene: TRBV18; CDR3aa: CASSPLHRGNTEAFF; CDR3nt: TGTGCCAGCTCACCATTACACCGGGGAAACACTGAAGCTTTCTTT
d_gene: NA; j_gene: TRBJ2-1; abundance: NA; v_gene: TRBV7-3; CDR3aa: CASSPDRSYREQFF; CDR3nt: TGTGCCAGCAGCCCGGACAGATCCTACAGGGAGCAGTTCTTC
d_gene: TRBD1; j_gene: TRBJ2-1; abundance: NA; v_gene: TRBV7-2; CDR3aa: CASSVRDRVNNEQFF; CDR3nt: TGTGCCAGCAGCGTACGGGACAGGGTGAACAATGAGCAGTTCTTC
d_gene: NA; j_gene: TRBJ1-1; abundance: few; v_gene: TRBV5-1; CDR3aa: CASSLSPEGTEAFF; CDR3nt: TGCGCCAGCAGCTTAAGCCCGGAGGGGACTGAAGCTTTCTTT
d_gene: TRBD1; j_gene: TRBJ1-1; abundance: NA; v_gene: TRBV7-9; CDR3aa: CASSSWTGVFTEAFF; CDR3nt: TGTGCCAGCAGCTCGTGGACAGGGGTTTTCACTGAAGCTTTCTTT
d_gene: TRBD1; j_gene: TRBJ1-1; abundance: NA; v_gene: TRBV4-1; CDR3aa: CASSHQKPGGNTEAFF; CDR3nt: TGCGCCAGCAGCCACCAAAAGCCAGGGGGCAACACTGAAGCTTTCTTT
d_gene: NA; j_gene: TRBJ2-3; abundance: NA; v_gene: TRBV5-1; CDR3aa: CASSLNLAGPDTQYF; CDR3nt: TGCGCCAGCAGCTTGAATCTAGCTGGTCCAGATACGCAGTATTTT
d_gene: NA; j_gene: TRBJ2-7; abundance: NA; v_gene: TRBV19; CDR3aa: CASTNSLYSYEQYF; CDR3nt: TGTGCCAGTACCAACAGCCTTTACTCCTACGAGCAGTACTTC